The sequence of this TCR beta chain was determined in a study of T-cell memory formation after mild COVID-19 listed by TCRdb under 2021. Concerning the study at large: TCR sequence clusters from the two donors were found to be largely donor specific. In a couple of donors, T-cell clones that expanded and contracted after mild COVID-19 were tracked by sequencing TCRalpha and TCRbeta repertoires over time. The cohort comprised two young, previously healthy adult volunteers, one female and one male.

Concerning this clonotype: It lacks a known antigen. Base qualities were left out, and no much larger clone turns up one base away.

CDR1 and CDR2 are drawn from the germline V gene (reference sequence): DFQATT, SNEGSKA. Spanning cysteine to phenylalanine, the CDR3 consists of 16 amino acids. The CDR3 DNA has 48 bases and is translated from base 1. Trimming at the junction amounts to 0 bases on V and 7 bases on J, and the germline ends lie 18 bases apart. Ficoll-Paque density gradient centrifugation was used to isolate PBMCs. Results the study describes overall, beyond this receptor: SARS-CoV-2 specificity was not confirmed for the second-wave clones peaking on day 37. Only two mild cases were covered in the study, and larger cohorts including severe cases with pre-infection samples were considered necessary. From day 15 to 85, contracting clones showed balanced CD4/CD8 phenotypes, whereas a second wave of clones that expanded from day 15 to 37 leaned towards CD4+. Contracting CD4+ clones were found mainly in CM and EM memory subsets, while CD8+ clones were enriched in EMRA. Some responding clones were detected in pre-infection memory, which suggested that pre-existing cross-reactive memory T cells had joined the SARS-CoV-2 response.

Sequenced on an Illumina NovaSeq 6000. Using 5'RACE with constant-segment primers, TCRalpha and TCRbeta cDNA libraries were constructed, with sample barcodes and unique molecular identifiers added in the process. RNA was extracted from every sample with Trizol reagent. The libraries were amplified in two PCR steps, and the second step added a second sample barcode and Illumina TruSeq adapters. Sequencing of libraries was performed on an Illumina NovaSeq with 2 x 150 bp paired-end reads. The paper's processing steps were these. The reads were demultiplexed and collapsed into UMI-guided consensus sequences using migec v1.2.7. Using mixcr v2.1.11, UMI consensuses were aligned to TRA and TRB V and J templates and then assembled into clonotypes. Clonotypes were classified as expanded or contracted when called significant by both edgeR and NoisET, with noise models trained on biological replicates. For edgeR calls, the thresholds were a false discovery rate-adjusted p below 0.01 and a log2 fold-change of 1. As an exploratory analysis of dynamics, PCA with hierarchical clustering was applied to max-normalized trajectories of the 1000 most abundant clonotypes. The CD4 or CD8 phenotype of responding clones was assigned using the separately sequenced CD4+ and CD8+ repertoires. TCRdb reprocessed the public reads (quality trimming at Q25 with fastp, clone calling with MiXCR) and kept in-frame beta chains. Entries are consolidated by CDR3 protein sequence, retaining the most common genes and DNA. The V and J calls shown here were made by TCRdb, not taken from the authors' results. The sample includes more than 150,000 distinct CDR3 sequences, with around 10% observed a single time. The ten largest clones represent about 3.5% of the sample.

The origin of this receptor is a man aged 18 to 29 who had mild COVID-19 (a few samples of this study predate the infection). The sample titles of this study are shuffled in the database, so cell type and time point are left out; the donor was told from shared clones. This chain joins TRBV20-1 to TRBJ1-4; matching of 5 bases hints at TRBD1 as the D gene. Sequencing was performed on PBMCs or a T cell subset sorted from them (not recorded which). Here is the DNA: TGCAGTGCTAGAGATGGAGCCGGGGCATCGCGTGAAAAACTGTTTTTT. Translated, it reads CSARDGAGASREKLFF.